This TCR beta chain was sequenced for a study of blood T cell repertoires in COVID-19. TCRdb's table, derived via immunoSEQ multiplex PCR, lists solely in-frame clones and lacks some. Found here are approximately 77,000 clones, approximately 89% of them singletons; the top ten hold almost 7%. In germline, CDR1 is SGHRS, CDR2 YFSETQ. The length of the CDR3 is 14 residues. V lost 0 bases, J lost 3 bases, and 2 bases stayed unmatched. The specimen sequenced was peripheral blood. The V call is TRBV5-1, the J call TRBJ2-7; 8 bases align to TRBD1. The clonotype originates from an elderly woman with acute or convalescent COVID-19. CDR3 loop: CASSLGDRFYEQYF. In nucleotides, the CDR3 is TGCGCCAGCAGCTTGGGGGACAGGTTCTACGAGCAGTACTTC.